This T cell receptor beta chain was sequenced in a study of control samples from healthy donors and cancer patients. Generated by immunoSEQ multiplex PCR, the TCRdb table keeps only in-frame clones and is missing some. The data show tens of thousands of clones, with approximately 93% seen just once and about 20% held by the top ten. CDR1 is SQVTM and CDR2 is ANQGSEA in the germline V gene. The ends were cut back, 5 bases at V and 5 bases at J, with 12 bases in the middle. This CDR3 is built from 12 residues. V and J are TRBV29-1 and TRBJ1-1; TRBD1 is a possible D gene (5 bases). The TCR originated in a woman between 50 and 59 years old with head and neck cancer. Sequences were obtained from PBMCs. DNA of the CDR3: TGCAGCGTTAGGCAGGGAGGGACTGAAGCTTTCTTT. This codes for CSVRQGGTEAFF.